The 2 T cell receptor beta chains listed next were all sequenced from one sample in a study of T-cell memory formation after mild COVID-19. TCRdb re-analysed the 5' RACE reads in MiXCR, keeping a single row per CDR3 protein. The sample consists of under 400,000 distinct CDR3 sequences, approximately 29% of them appearing once. The specimen sequenced was PBMCs or a T cell subset sorted from them (not recorded which). The source is an adult woman who had mild COVID-19 (a few samples of this study predate the infection). Cell type and time point are not known.

The chain combines TRBV12-3 or TRBV12-4 with TRBJ2-3; 10 bases match TRBD2. The V and J ends lost 5 bases and 4 bases, in that order; junction bases with no gene match: 9. The CDR3 sequence is 16 residues long. CDR3 protein: CASSQLGLAGADTQYF. CDR3 DNA: TGTGCCAGCAGTCAACTGGGGCTAGCGGGAGCAGATACGCAGTATTTT.

The V gene is TRBV5-1, the J gene TRBJ2-1; perhaps D is TRBD1 or TRBD2 (5 bases each). There are 16 residues in the CDR3. Trimming stripped 4 bases from V and 7 bases from J, with 21 bases between. Germline lookup yields CDR1 SGHRS and CDR2 YFSETQ. The CDR3 DNA reads as TGCGCCAGCAGCACCGCTGAGGGGACGGTGGGGAATGAGCAGTTCTTC. Protein: CASSTAEGTVGNEQFF.